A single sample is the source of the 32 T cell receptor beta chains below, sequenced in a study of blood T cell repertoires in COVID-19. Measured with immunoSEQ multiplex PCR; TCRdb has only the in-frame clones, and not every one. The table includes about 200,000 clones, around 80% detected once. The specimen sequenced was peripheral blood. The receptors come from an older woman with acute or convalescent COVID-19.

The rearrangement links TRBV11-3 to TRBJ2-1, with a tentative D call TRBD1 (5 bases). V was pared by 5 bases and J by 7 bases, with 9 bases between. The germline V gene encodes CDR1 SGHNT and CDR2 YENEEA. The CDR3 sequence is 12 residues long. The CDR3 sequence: CASSPGQNEQFF. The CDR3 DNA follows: TGTGCCAGCAGCCCCGGACAAAATGAGCAGTTCTTC.

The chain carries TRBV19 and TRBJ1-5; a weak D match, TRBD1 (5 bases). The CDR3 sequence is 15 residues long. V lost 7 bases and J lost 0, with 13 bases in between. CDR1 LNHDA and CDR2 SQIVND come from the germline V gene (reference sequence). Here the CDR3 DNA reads TGTGCCAGTACCCAGACAGCCTATAGCAATCAGCCCCAGCATTTT. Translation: CASTQTAYSNQPQHF.

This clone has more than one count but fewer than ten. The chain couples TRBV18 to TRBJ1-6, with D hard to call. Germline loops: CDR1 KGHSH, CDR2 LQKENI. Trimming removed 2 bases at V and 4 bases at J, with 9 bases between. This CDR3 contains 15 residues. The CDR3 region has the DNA TGTGCCAGCTCACCAGCTGGCACATATAATTCACCCCTCCACTTT. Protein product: CASSPAGTYNSPLHF.

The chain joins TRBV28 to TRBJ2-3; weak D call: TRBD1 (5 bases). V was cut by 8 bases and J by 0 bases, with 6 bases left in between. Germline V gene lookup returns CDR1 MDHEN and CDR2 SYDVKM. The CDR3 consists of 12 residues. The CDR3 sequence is CASGASTDTQYF. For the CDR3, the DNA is TGTGCCAGCGGGGCCAGCACAGATACGCAGTATTTT.

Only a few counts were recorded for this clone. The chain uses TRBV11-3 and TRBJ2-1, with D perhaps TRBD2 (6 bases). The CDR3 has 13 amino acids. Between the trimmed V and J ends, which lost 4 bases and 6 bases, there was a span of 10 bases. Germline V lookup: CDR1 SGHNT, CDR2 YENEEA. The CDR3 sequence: CASSSGLLNEQFF. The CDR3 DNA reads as TGTGCCAGCAGCTCGGGACTTCTCAATGAGCAGTTCTTC.

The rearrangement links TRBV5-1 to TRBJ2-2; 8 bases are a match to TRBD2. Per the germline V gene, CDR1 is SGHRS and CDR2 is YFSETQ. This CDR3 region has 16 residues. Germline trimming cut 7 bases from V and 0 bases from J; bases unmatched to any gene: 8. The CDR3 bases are TGCGCCAGCGCCGGGGGAGCGGGGGCGAACACCGGGGAGCTGTTTTTT. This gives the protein CASAGGAGANTGELFF.

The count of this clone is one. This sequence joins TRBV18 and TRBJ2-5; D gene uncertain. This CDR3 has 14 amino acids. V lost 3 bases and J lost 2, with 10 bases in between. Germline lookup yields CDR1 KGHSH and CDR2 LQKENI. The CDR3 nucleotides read TGTGCCAGCTCACCGGGCAGACAACAAGAGACCCAGTACTTC. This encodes CASSPGRQQETQYF.

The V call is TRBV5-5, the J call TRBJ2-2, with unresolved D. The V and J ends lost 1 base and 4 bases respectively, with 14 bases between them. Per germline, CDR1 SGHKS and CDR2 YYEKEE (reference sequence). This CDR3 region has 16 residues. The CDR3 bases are TGTGCCAGCAGCTTGTACCCCCCCTATCCCACCGGGGAGCTGTTTTTT. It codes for CASSLYPPYPTGELFF. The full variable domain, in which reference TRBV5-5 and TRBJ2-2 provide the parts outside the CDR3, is DAGVTQSPTHLIKTRGQQVTLRCSPISGHKSVSWYQQVLGQGPQFIFQYYEKEERGRGNFPDRFSARQFPNYSSELNVNALLLGDSALYLCASSLYPPYPTGELFFGEGSRLTVL.

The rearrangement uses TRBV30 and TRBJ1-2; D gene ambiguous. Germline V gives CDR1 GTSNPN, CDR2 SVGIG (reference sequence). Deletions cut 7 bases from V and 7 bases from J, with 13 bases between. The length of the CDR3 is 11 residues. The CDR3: CAYWREVGYTF. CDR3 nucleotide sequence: TGTGCCTACTGGAGAGAGGTTGGCTACACCTTC.

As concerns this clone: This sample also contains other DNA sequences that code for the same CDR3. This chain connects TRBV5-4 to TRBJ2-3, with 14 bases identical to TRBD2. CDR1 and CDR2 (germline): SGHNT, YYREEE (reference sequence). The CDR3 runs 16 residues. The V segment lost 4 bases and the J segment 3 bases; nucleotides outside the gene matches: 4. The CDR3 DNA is TGTGCCAGCAGCGCGACTAGCGGGAGGGCAACAGATACGCAGTATTTT. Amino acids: CASSATSGRATDTQYF.

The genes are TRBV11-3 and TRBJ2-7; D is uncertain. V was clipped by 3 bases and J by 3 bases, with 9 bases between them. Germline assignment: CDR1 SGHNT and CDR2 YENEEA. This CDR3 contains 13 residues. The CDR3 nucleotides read TGTGCCAGCAGCTTGAACAGCCACTACGAGCAGTACTTC. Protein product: CASSLNSHYEQYF.

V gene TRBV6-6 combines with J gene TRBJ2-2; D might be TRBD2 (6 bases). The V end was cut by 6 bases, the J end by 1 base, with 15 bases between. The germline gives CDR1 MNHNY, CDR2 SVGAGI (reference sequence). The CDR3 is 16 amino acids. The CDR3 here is CASRPNLAMNTGELFF. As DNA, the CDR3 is TGTGCCAGCAGACCAAATCTAGCGATGAACACCGGGGAGCTGTTTTTT.

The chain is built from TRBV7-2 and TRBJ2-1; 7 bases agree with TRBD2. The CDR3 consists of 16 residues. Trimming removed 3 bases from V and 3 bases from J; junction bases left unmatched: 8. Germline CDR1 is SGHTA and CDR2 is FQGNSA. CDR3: CASSLVTSANYNEQFF. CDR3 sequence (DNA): TGTGCCAGCAGCTTGGTCACTAGCGCGAACTACAATGAGCAGTTCTTC.

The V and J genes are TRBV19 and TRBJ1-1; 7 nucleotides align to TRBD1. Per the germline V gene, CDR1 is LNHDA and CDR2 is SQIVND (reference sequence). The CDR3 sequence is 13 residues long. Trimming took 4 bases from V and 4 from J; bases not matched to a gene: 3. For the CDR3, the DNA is TGTGCCAGTAGTACGACAGGGATCACTGAAGCTTTCTTT. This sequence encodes CASSTTGITEAFF.

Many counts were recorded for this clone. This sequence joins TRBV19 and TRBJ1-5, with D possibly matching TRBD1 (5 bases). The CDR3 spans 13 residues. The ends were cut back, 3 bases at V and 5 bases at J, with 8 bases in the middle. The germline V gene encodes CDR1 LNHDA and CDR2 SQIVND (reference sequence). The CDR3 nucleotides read TGTGCCAGTAGTATCTCAGGGTATCAGCCCCAGCATTTT. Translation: CASSISGYQPQHF. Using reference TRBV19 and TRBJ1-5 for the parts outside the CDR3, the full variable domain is DGGITQSPKYLFRKEGQNVTLSCEQNLNHDAMYWYRQDPGQGLRLIYYSQIVNDFQKGDIAEGYSVSREKKESFPLTVTSAQKNPTAFYLCASSISGYQPQHFGDGTRLSIL.

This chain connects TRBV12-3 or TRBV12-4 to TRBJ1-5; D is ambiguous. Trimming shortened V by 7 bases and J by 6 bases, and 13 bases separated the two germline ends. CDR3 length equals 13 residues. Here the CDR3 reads CASNLAASQPQHF. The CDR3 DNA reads TGTGCCAGCAACCTAGCCGCTAGTCAGCCCCAGCATTTT.

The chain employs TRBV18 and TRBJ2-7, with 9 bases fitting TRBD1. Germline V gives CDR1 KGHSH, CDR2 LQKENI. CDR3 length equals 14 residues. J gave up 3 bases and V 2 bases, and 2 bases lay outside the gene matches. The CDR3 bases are TGTGCCAGCTCACCATCGACAGGGGGCTACGAGCAGTACTTC. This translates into CASSPSTGGYEQYF.

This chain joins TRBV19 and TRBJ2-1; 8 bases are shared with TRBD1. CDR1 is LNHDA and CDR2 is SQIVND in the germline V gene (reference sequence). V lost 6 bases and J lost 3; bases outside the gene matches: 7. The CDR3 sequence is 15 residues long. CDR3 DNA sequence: TGTGCCAGTAGCCCATCAGGGGGCTTCTACAATGAGCAGTTCTTC. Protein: CASSPSGGFYNEQFF.

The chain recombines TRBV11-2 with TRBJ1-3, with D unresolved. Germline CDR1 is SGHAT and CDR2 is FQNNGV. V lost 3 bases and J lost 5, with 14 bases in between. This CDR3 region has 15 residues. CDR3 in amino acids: CASSFLGRFRNTIYF. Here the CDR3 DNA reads TGTGCCAGCAGCTTCCTGGGCCGCTTCCGAAACACCATATATTTT.

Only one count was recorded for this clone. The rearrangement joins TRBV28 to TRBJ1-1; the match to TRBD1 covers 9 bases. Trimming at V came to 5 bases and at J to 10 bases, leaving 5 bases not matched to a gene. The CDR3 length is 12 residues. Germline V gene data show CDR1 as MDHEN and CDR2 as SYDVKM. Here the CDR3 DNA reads TGTGCCAGCAGTACCCAGACAGGGGGAGCTTTCTTT. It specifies CASSTQTGGAFF.

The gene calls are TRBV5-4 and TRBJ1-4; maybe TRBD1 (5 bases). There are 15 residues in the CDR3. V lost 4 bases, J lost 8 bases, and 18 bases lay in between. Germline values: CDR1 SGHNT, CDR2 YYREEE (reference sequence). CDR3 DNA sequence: TGTGCCAGCAGCCCGGGACCCGGGAGTATGGAAAAACTGTTTTTT. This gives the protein CASSPGPGSMEKLFF.

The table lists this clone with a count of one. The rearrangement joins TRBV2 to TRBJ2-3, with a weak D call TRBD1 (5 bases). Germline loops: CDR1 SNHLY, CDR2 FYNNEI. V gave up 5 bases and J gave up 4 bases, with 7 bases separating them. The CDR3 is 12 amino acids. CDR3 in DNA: TGTGCCAGCAGTACAGGAGCAGATACGCAGTATTTT. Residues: CASSTGADTQYF.

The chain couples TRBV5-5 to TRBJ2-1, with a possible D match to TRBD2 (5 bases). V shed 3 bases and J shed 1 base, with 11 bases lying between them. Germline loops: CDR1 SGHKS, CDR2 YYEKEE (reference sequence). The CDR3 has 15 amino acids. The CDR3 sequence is CASSSDLSSYNEQFF. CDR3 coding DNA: TGTGCCAGCAGCTCGGACTTAAGTTCCTACAATGAGCAGTTCTTC.

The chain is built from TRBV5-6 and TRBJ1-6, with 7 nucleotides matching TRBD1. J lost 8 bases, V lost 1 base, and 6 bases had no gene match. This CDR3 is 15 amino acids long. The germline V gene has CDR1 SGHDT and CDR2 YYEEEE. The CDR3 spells CASSLQDRDDSPLHF. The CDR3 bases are TGTGCCAGCAGCTTGCAAGACAGGGATGATTCACCCCTCCACTTT.

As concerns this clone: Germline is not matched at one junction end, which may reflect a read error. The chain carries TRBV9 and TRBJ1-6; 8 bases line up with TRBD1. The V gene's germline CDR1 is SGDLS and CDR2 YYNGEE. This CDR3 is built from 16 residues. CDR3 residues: CASSVGSGGNNSPLHF. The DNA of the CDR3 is TGTGCCAGCAGCGTAGGCTCAGGGGGCAATAATTCGCCCCTCCACTTT. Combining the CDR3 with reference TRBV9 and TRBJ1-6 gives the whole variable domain DSGVTQTPKHLITATGQRVTLRCSPRSGDLSVYWYQQSLDQGLQFLIQYYNGEERAKGNILERFSAQQFPDLHSELNLSSLELGDSALYFCASSVGSGGNNSPLHFGNGTRLTVT.

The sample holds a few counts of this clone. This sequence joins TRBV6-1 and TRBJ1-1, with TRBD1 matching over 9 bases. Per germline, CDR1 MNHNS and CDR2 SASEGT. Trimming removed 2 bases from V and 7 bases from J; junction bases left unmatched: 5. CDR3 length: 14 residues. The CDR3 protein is CASSERTGAGEAFF. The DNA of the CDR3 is TGTGCCAGCAGTGAACGGACAGGGGCAGGTGAAGCTTTCTTT.

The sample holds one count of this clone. This CDR3 reads CASSSGVPDTQYF. The CDR3 region has the DNA TGTGCCAGCAGCTCCGGGGTCCCAGATACGCAGTATTTT. This chain uses TRBV5-5 with TRBJ2-3; D perhaps matches TRBD2 (5 bases). Germline CDR1 reads SGHKS; CDR2 reads YYEKEE (reference sequence). The CDR3 is 13 residues long. Trimming stripped 3 bases from V and 4 bases from J, with 9 bases between.

CDR3: CASSLVAGPYGYTF. The DNA of the CDR3 is TGTGCCAGCAGCTTAGTTGCGGGGCCCTATGGCTACACCTTC. The chain couples TRBV11-2 to TRBJ1-2, with D possibly TRBD1 on 5 matching bases. The CDR3 consists of 14 residues. CDR1 SGHAT and CDR2 FQNNGV come from the germline V gene. V lost 1 base, J lost 4 bases, and 10 bases lay in between.

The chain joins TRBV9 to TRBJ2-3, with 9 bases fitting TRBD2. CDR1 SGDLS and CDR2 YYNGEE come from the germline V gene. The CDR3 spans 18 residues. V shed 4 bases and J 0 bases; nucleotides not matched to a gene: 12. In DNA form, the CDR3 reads TGTGCCAGCAGCACCGCCCCGACTAGCGGAGCAAGCACAGATACGCAGTATTTT. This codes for CASSTAPTSGASTDTQYF.

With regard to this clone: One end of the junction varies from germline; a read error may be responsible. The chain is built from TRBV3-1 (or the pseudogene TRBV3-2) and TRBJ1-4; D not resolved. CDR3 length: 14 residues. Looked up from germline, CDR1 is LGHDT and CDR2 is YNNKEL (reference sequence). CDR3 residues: CASSRRLDNEELFF. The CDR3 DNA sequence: TGTGCCAGCAGCCGACGACTGGATAATGAAGAACTGTTTTTT.

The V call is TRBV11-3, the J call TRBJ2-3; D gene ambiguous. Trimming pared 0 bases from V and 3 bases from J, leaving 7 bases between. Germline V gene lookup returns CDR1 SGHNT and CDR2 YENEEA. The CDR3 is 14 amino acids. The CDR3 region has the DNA TGTGCCAGCAGCTTAGAGGAGTGGACAGATACGCAGTATTTT. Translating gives CASSLEEWTDTQYF.

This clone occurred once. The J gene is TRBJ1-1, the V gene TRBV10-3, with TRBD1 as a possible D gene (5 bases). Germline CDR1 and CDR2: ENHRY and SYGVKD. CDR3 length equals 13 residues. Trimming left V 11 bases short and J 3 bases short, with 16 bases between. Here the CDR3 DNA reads TGTGCCTCCCAGTGGGGGGGGGACACTGAAGCTTTCTTT. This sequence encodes CASQWGGDTEAFF.